Listed here are 10 T cell receptor beta chains from one sample, sequenced in a study of graft-versus-host responses after intestinal transplantation. Clones were sequenced by immunoSEQ multiplex PCR, and TCRdb holds only the in-frame ones, with some missing. The sample has some 15,000 clones, 65% to 70% seen once. Lymphocytes (intraepithelial and lamina propria) were released by processing the graft tissue. The sequenced sample was ileum tissue, obtained around 640 days after intestinal transplantation. These receptors came from a human patient who received an intestinal transplant, so some T cells may come from the graft donor.

This chain uses TRBV10-2 with TRBJ1-2; possible D gene TRBD1, 5 bases. V was shortened by 7 bases and J by 8 bases, with 11 bases between the two germline ends. There are 11 residues in the CDR3. From germline, CDR1 is WSHSY and CDR2 SAAADI. In nucleotides, the CDR3 is TGCGCCAGCAAATGGCAGGGAGGCTACACCTTC. Amino acids: CASKWQGGYTF.

This chain uses TRBV11-3 with TRBJ1-1; D unclear. The length of the CDR3 is 13 residues. The germline gives CDR1 SGHNT, CDR2 YENEEA. Deletions cut 1 base from V and 6 bases from J, with 9 bases between. The CDR3 bases are TGTGCCAGCAGCTTAGGACATAATGCTGAAGCTTTCTTT. This codes for CASSLGHNAEAFF.

The V call is TRBV10-2, the J call TRBJ1-1, with 7 bases fitting TRBD1. The V gene end was trimmed by 11 bases and the J gene end by 8 bases; junction bases not matched to a gene: 23. CDR3 length: 16 amino acids. CDR1 is WSHSY, CDR2 SAAADI, per germline. This CDR3 reads CASSDRRTPPTVEAFF. The DNA for the CDR3 is TGCGCCTCATCGGACAGGCGTACTCCCCCAACTGTCGAAGCTTTCTTT.

This chain links TRBV19 with TRBJ2-3; 9 bases match TRBD2. Trimming at V came to 5 bases and at J to 6 bases, leaving 9 bases not matched to a gene. The germline CDR1 and CDR2 sequences are LNHDA and SQIVND (reference sequence). This CDR3 is built from 15 residues. CDR3: CASSPEAGGPDTQYF. The CDR3 DNA follows: TGTGCCAGTAGTCCAGAGGCGGGGGGGCCGGATACGCAGTATTTT. Complete variable domain (other parts from reference TRBV19 and TRBJ2-3): DGGITQSPKYLFRKEGQNVTLSCEQNLNHDAMYWYRQDPGQGLRLIYYSQIVNDFQKGDIAEGYSVSREKKESFPLTVTSAQKNPTAFYLCASSPEAGGPDTQYFGPGTRLTVL.

V is TRBV5-1 and J is TRBJ2-5, with 10 bases that match TRBD1. The J call is uncertain, as TRBJ2-7 better fits the DNA end. The CDR3 is 15 residues long. Germline CDR1 and CDR2: SGHRS and YFSETQ. DNA for the CDR3: TGCGCCAGCAGCCGACCCGGGACAGGGGCCTACGAGCAGTACTTC. Protein sequence: CASSRPGTGAYEQYF.

The CDR3 here is CASSRQGQETQYF. CDR3 nucleotides: TGTGCCAGCTCTCGACAGGGTCAGGAGACCCAGTACTTC. This chain joins TRBV18 and TRBJ2-5, with 7 bases identical to TRBD1. V shed 6 bases, J shed 5 bases, and the junction held 6 bases outside the gene matches. Germline V gene sequence: CDR1 KGHSH, CDR2 LQKENI. This CDR3 comprises 13 residues.

This clone has just one count. The V gene is TRBV11-2, the J gene TRBJ2-1, with D possibly being TRBD2 (5 bases). Trimming took 1 base from V and 4 from J, leaving 8 bases between them. Germline assignment: CDR1 SGHAT and CDR2 FQNNGV. The CDR3 has 14 residues. The CDR3 DNA follows: TGTGCCAGCAGCTTAGGGACTCTATACAATGAGCAGTTCTTC. This translates into CASSLGTLYNEQFF.

The chain uses TRBV11-2 and TRBJ2-1; D unclear. Germline assignment: CDR1 SGHAT and CDR2 FQNNGV. This CDR3 spans 11 amino acids. V dropped 5 bases and J dropped 4 bases, with 3 bases sitting between them. The CDR3 is CASSRYNEQFF. The DNA for the CDR3 is TGTGCCAGCAGCCGTTACAATGAGCAGTTCTTC.

The chain carries TRBV4-3 and TRBJ2-2, with TRBD2 matching 8 bases. V gave up 0 bases and J gave up 6 bases; unmatched junction bases: 12. The CDR3 is 18 amino acids. Germline-derived CDR1 and CDR2 are LGHNA and YSLEER. The DNA for the CDR3 is TGCGCCAGCAGCCAAGAGTCTGACGGGGGGGCCCTTTCCGGGGAGCTGTTTTTT. The encoded protein is CASSQESDGGALSGELFF.

The gene calls are TRBV15 and TRBJ1-2, with 7 bases aligning to TRBD1. Germline V lookup: CDR1 LNHNV, CDR2 YYDKDF (reference sequence). The V segment lost 3 bases and the J segment 4 bases; nucleotides outside the gene matches: 11. The CDR3 is 16 amino acids. CDR3 loop: CATSRDKTGAGYGYTF. The DNA for the CDR3 is TGTGCCACCAGCAGGGATAAAACAGGGGCGGGCTATGGCTACACCTTC.